Below, 18 T cell receptor beta chains from the same sample are listed, as sequenced in a study of radiotherapy plus CTLA-4 blockade in lung cancer. The protocol was immunoSEQ multiplex PCR, while the TCRdb copy is restricted to in-frame clones and leaves out a portion. The table has 75,000 to 95,000 clones, approximately 78% seen once. The sequences come from peripheral blood, collected from a patient treated with radiotherapy plus ipilimumab. The receptors derive from a human donor with non-small cell lung cancer that progressed on radiotherapy plus ipilimumab.

V gene TRBV28 combines with J gene TRBJ2-1, with D maybe TRBD1 (5 bases). This CDR3 region has 14 residues. CDR1 MDHEN and CDR2 SYDVKM come from the germline V gene. Trimming pared 7 bases from V and 3 bases from J, leaving 13 bases between. The CDR3 region is CASTPQGDYNEQFF. CDR3 DNA: TGTGCCAGCACTCCCCAGGGCGACTACAATGAGCAGTTCTTC.

This chain connects TRBV6-6 to TRBJ1-2, with D perhaps matching TRBD1 (5 bases). This CDR3 region has 15 residues. Germline loops: CDR1 MNHNY, CDR2 SVGAGI (reference sequence). Trimming pared 2 bases from V and 7 bases from J, leaving 17 bases between. The CDR3 sequence: CASSYEGPTAGGYTF. CDR3 DNA sequence: TGTGCCAGCAGTTACGAGGGACCTACTGCTGGTGGCTACACCTTC.

The rearrangement links TRBV27 to TRBJ1-1; D is undetermined. CDR1 MNHEY and CDR2 SMNVEV come from the germline V gene (reference sequence). CDR3 size: 14 residues. V lost 0 bases, J lost 1 base, and 6 bases lay in between. This CDR3 reads CASSLSHGNTEAFF. The CDR3 coding sequence is TGTGCCAGCAGTTTATCGCATGGGAACACTGAAGCTTTCTTT.

This clone was found once. The chain recombines TRBV28 with TRBJ2-1; 8 bases fit TRBD2. Germline-derived CDR1 and CDR2 are MDHEN and SYDVKM. J was trimmed by 8 bases and V by 6 bases; bases with no gene match: 6. This CDR3 spans 13 amino acids. The CDR3 sequence: CASRPGGLDEQFF. The CDR3 region has the DNA TGTGCCAGCAGGCCGGGGGGGTTGGATGAGCAGTTCTTC.

This chain uses TRBV19 with TRBJ2-1; D not certain. The CDR3 spans 14 residues. V dropped 7 bases and J dropped 5 bases, with 15 bases sitting between them. Germline V lookup: CDR1 LNHDA, CDR2 SQIVND (reference sequence). The DNA for the CDR3 is TGTGCCAGTAACAAGGCCAGCCGCAACAATGAGCAGTTCTTC. Residues: CASNKASRNNEQFF.

The chain has TRBV10-3 and TRBJ1-5; perhaps TRBD1 as D (5 bases). CDR1 is ENHRY and CDR2 is SYGVKD in the germline V gene. This CDR3 has 15 amino acids. V lost 0 bases and J 1 base, leaving 7 bases between the germline ends. The CDR3 loop is CAISESGDSNQPQHF. The CDR3 DNA follows: TGTGCCATCAGTGAGTCGGGGGACAGCAATCAGCCCCAGCATTTT.

The CDR3 is CASSPLRSHTDTQYF. The DNA for the CDR3 is TGCGCCAGCAGTCCCCTACGGTCCCACACAGATACGCAGTATTTT. This chain uses TRBV10-1 with TRBJ2-3; D is undetermined. The germline CDR1 and CDR2 sequences are WNHNN and SYGVQD (reference sequence). The CDR3 runs to 15 residues. V lost 5 bases and J lost 2, with 14 bases in between.

V is TRBV6-4 and J is TRBJ2-1; weak D call: TRBD2 (6 bases). CDR1 MRHNA and CDR2 SNTAGT come from the germline V gene. V gave up 0 bases and J gave up 2 bases, with 8 bases separating them. This CDR3 spans 15 amino acids. The CDR3 protein is CASSDSSGTYNEQFF. The CDR3 coding sequence is TGTGCCAGCAGTGACTCTAGCGGAACCTACAATGAGCAGTTCTTC.

This chain links TRBV28 with TRBJ2-3; 10 bases are a match to TRBD1. The J segment lost 6 bases and the V segment lost 3 bases, leaving 3 bases of the junction unmatched. Germline V lookup: CDR1 MDHEN, CDR2 SYDVKM. This CDR3 contains 14 residues. CDR3 DNA: TGTGCCAGCAGTTTCCGGGACAGGGGTGATACGCAGTATTTT. This codes for CASSFRDRGDTQYF.

The chain combines TRBV6-1 with TRBJ2-2; TRBD2 matches at 9 bases. V shed 1 base and J 6 bases; nucleotides not matched to a gene: 9. The germline V gene has CDR1 MNHNS and CDR2 SASEGT. The length of the CDR3 is 17 residues. The CDR3 loop is CASSEVVPGLAAGELFF. CDR3 coding DNA: TGTGCCAGCAGTGAAGTTGTGCCGGGACTAGCCGCCGGGGAGCTGTTTTTT.

This rearrangement joins TRBV27 to TRBJ2-1, with D perhaps being TRBD1 or TRBD2 (6 bases each). The CDR3 runs 13 residues. From germline, CDR1 is MNHEY and CDR2 SMNVEV (reference sequence). V was shortened by 2 bases and J by 9 bases, with 11 bases between the two germline ends. The CDR3 sequence is CASSLGGLGEQFF. The CDR3 nucleotides are TGTGCCAGCAGTTTAGGGGGGCTGGGTGAGCAGTTCTTC.

The rearrangement uses TRBV15 and TRBJ2-7; TRBD2 agrees at 9 bases. V gave up 0 bases and J gave up 7 bases; unmatched junction bases: 10. This CDR3 is 16 amino acids long. The germline V gene encodes CDR1 LNHNV and CDR2 YYDKDF (reference sequence). The CDR3 coding sequence is TGTGCCACCAGCAGAGATCGGTCTAGCGGGAACGGAGAGCAGTACTTC. It yields the protein CATSRDRSSGNGEQYF.

The CDR3 here is CSVGTSGSNEQYF. The CDR3 DNA reads TGCAGCGTGGGGACTAGCGGGAGCAACGAGCAGTACTTC. The rearrangement uses TRBV29-1 and TRBJ2-7; 14 bases match TRBD2. The V gene's germline CDR1 is SQVTM and CDR2 ANQGSEA. The length of the CDR3 is 13 residues. Losses at the gene ends were 6 bases for V and 5 bases for J; bases not matched to a gene: 3.

The J gene is TRBJ2-1, the V gene TRBV6-1, with 7 positions matching TRBD2. The CDR3 loop spans 12 amino acids. Germline CDR1 reads MNHNS; CDR2 reads SASEGT. The V and J ends lost 5 bases and 9 bases, in that order; junction bases with no gene match: 4. This CDR3 is CASSQTSIEQFF. CDR3 coding DNA: TGTGCCAGCAGTCAGACTAGCATTGAGCAGTTCTTC.

The chain joins TRBV7-8 to TRBJ2-7, with 9 bases aligning to TRBD1. This CDR3 has 15 amino acids. The junction had 7 bases not matched to a gene; V was cut back by 5 bases and J by 2 bases. Germline values: CDR1 SGHVS, CDR2 FQNEAQ. The DNA for the CDR3 is TGTGCCAGCAGCCCGCGGACAGGGGACCCCTACGAGCAGTACTTC. Its translation is CASSPRTGDPYEQYF.

The gene calls are TRBV9 and TRBJ2-3; 7 positions agree with TRBD1. The J segment lost 2 bases and the V segment lost 3 bases, leaving 6 bases of the junction unmatched. Germline CDR1 reads SGDLS; CDR2 reads YYNGEE. This CDR3 contains 15 residues. For the CDR3, the DNA is TGTGCCAGCAGCGCCCGGGACAGCTACACAGATACGCAGTATTTT. Translated, it gives CASSARDSYTDTQYF.

This chain joins TRBV27 and TRBJ1-1; D might be TRBD1 (6 bases). The CDR3 spans 13 residues. Germline-derived CDR1 and CDR2 are MNHEY and SMNVEV (reference sequence). Trimming took 6 bases from V and 1 from J, leaving 9 bases between them. CDR3 protein: CASSLGQNTEAFF. Written as DNA, the CDR3 is TGTGCCAGCAGCCTGGGACAGAACACTGAAGCTTTCTTT.

The chain carries TRBV28 and TRBJ2-1, with 12 positions matching TRBD2. The germline V gene encodes CDR1 MDHEN and CDR2 SYDVKM. The CDR3 spans 15 residues. Trimming took 5 bases from V and 7 from J; bases not matched to a gene: 6. The CDR3 nucleotides read TGTGCCAGCAGTCCAGGACTAGCGGGGCCAAATGAGCAGTTCTTC. It yields the protein CASSPGLAGPNEQFF.